This T cell receptor (beta chain) was recovered during a study of T cells in Graves' hyperthyroidism and ophthalmopathy. Deletions cut 5 bases from V and 7 bases from J, with 12 bases between. The CDR3 length is 13 residues. CDR1 is MDHEN and CDR2 is SYDVKM in the germline V gene. Regions amplified from RNA transcripts were the TCR beta CDR3 regions. The HTBI primer set drove a first-round RT-PCR of the TCR CDR3. TCRdb called the multiplex PCR reads again in MiXCR, with one record for every CDR3 protein. The data show 650,000 to 700,000 distinct CDR3 sequences, roughly 17% seen once. Turning to this clonotype: A much bigger clone sits one base away, suggesting this may be a read error.

Sequencing input: blood. This chain links TRBV28 with TRBJ1-5; D remains unclear. This TCR was recovered from a man aged 45-65 years with Graves' hyperthyroidism. This chain's CDR3 is CASSAQYRQPQHF. The CDR3 DNA follows: TGTGCCAGCAGTGCTCAGTATCGGCAGCCCCAGCATTTT.